The clone carrying this TCR beta chain was counted only a few times. Its antigen is as yet unknown. Documented time point: late sampling 161 to 241 days after vaccination in a few convalescent patients. Treatment here: roughly 11-day PBMC culture with coronavirus spike peptide pools or control peptides (ViraFEST assay). ViraFEST expanded antigen-specific T cells with peptide pools, then sequenced TCRs. Positive PCR tests were logged from March through December 2020, ahead of US Alpha, Beta and Delta variants. An Oncomine TCR Beta short-read assay was used to sequence the DNA from cultured CD4+ T cells. MiXCR was run by TCRdb on the PCR reads, yielding one entry per CDR3 protein. The repertoire holds about 25,000 distinct CDR3 sequences, with 25% to 30% as singletons. The record originates from a study of vaccination and CD4 T cells after COVID-19. About the research overall: Three convalescent patients were sampled at day 14 and days 161 to 241 post-vaccination.

Germline values: CDR1 MDHEN, CDR2 SYDVKM. This CDR3 is 14 amino acids long. Trimming removed 3 bases from V and 4 bases from J, with 12 bases in between. The source is a human donor who had recovered from COVID-19. Sequenced material: CD4+ T cells from blood, cultured in vitro, taken about 7 months after SARS-CoV-2 vaccination. V is TRBV28 and J is TRBJ2-5; TRBD1 might be the D (6 bases). The DNA for the CDR3 is TGTGCCAGCAGTTTTGTGGGGGCCGCAGAGACCCAGTACTTC. It specifies CASSFVGAAETQYF.